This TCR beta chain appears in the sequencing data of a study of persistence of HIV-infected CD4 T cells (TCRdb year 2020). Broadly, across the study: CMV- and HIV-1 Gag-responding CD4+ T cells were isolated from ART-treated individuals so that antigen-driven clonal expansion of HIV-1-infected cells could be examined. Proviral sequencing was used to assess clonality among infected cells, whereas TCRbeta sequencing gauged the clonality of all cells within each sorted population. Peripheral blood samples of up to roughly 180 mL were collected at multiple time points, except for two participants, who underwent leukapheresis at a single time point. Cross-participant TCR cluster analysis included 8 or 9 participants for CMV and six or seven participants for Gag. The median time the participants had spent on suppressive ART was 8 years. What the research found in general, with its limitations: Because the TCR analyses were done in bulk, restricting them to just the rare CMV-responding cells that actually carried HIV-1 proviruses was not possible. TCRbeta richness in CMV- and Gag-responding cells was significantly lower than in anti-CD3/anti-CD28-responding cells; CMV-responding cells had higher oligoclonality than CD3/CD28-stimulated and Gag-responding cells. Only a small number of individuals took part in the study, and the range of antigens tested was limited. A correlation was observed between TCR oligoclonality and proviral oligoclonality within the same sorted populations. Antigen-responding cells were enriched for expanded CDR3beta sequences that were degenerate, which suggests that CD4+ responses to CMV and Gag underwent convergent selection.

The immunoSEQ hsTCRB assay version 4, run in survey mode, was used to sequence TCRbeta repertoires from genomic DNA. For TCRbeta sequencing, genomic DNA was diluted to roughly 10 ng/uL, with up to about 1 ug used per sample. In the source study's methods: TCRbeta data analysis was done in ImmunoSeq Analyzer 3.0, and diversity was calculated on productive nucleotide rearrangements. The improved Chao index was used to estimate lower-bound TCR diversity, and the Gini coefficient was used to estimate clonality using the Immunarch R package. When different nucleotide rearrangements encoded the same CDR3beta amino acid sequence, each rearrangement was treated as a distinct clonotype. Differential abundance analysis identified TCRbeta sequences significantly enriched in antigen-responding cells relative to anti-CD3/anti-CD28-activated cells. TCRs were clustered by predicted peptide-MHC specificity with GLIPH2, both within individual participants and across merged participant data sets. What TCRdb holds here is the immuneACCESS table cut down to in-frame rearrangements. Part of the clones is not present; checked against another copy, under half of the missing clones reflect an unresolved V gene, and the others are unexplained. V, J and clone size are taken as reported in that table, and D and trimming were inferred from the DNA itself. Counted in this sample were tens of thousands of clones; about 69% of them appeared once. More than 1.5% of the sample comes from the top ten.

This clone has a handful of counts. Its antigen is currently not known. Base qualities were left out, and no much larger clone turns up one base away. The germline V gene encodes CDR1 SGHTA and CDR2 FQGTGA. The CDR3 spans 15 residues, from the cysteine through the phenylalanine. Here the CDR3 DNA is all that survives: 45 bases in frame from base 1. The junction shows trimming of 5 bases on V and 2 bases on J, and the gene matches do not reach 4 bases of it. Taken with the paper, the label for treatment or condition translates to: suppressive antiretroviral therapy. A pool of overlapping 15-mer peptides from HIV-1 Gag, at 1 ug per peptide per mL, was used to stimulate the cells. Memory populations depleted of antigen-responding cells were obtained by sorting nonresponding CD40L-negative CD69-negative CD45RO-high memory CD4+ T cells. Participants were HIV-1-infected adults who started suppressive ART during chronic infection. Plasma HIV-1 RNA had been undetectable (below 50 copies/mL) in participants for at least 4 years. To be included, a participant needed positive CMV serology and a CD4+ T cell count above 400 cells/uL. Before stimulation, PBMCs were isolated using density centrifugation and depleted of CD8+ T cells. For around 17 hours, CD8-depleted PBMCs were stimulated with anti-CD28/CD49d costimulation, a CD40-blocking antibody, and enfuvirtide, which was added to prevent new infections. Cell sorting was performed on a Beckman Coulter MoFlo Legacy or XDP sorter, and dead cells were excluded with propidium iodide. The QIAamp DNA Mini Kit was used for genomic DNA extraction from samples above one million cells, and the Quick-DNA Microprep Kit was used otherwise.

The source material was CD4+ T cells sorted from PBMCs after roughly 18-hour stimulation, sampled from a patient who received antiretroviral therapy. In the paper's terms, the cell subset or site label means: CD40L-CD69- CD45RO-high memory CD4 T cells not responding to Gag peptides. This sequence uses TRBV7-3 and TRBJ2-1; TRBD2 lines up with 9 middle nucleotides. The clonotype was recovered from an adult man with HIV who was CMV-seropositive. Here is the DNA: TGTGCCAGCAGCCCGACTAGCGGACCCTACAATGAGCAGTTCTTC. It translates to CASSPTSGPYNEQFF.